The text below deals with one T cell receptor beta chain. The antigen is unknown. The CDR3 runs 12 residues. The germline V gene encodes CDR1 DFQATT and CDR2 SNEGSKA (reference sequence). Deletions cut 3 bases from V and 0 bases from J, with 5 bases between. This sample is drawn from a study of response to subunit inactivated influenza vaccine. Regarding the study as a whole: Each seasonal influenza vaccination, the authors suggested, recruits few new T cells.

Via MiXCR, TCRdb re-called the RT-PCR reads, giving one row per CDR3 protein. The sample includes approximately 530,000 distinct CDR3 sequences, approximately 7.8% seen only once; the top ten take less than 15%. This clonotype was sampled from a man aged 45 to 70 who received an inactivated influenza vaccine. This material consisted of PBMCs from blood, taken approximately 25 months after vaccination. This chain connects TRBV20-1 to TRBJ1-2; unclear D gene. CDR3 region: CSARGANYGYTF. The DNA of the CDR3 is TGCAGTGCTAGGGGAGCTAACTATGGCTACACCTTC.